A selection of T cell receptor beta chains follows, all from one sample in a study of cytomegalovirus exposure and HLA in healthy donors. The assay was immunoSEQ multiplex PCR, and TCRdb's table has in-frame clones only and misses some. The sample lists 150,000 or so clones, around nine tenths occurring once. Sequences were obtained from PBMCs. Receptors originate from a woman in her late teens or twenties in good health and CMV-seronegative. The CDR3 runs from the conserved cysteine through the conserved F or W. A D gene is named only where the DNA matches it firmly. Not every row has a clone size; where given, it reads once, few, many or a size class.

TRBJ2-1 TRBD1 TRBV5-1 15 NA CASSLQGAEINEQFF TGCGCCAGCAGCTTGCAGGGGGCCGAGATTAATGAGCAGTTCTTC
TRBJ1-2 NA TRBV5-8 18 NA CASSLFFRQTGGYYGYTF TGTGCCAGCAGCTTGTTTTTTCGACAGACCGGGGGGTACTATGGCTACACCTTC
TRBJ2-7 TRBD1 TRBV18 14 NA CASSPGTASYEQYF TGTGCCAGCTCCCCCGGGACAGCCTCCTACGAGCAGTACTTC
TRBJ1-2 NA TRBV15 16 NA CATSIGLAGAYYGYTF TGTGCCACCAGCATTGGGCTCGCGGGGGCCTACTATGGCTACACCTTC
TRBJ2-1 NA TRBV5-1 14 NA CASGPGQEYNEQFF TGCGCCAGCGGACCGGGACAAGAGTACAATGAGCAGTTCTTC
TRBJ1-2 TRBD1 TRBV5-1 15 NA CASSLRTGTNYGYTF TGCGCCAGCAGCTTACGGACAGGTACTAACTATGGCTACACCTTC
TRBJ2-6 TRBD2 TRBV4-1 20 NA CASSQPKMTSGPSGANVLTF TGCGCCAGCAGCCAACCTAAAATGACTAGCGGGCCCTCTGGGGCCAACGTCCTGACTTTC
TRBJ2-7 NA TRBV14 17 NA CASSQVGRRGVSYEQYF TGTGCCAGCAGCCAAGTGGGTCGGAGGGGCGTCTCCTACGAGCAGTACTTC
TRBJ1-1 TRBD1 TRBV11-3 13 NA CASSLYDRGEAFF TGTGCCAGCAGCTTGTATGACAGGGGGGAAGCTTTCTTT
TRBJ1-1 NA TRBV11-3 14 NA CASSPGGYNTEAFF TGTGCCAGCAGCCCTGGAGGGTATAACACTGAAGCTTTCTTT
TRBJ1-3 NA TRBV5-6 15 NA CASSPGSGSGNTIYF TGTGCCAGCAGCCCCGGTTCGGGGTCTGGAAACACCATATATTTT
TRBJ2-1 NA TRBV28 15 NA CASSLDGTGLDEQFF TGTGCCAGCAGTCTTGACGGGACTGGGTTGGATGAGCAGTTCTTC
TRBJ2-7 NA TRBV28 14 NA CASSWRGQPYEQYF TGTGCCAGCAGTTGGAGGGGACAGCCCTACGAGCAGTACTTC
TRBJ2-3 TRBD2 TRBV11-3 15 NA CASSRGGRDGDTQYF TGTGCCAGCAGCCGGGGGGGGCGGGATGGAGATACGCAGTATTTT
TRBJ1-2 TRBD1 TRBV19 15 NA CATLGEHGQAYGYTF TGTGCCACCCTGGGAGAACACGGACAGGCCTATGGCTACACCTTC
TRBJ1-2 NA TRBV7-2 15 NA CASSLANDRNYGYTF TGTGCCAGCAGCTTAGCCAATGACAGGAACTATGGCTACACCTTC
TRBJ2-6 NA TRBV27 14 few CASMGGAGANVLTF TGTGCCAGCATGGGGGGAGCTGGGGCCAACGTCCTGACTTTC
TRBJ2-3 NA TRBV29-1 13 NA CSVAYRNTDTQYF TGCAGCGTTGCCTACCGCAACACAGATACGCAGTATTTT
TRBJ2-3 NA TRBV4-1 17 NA CASSQDVPSESTDTQYF TGCGCCAGCAGCCAAGATGTTCCTAGCGAAAGCACAGATACGCAGTATTTT
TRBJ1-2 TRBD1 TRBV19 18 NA CASGQGYGQSRVRVGYTF TGTGCCAGTGGACAGGGGTACGGTCAATCTAGGGTTCGCGTTGGCTACACCTTC
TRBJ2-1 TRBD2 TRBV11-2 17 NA CASSLGVGGGAQNEQFF TGTGCCAGCAGCTTAGGTGTTGGGGGGGGTGCCCAGAATGAGCAGTTCTTC
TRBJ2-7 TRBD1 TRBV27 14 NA CASRLTGGEIEQYF TGTGCCAGCAGGTTAACAGGGGGAGAAATCGAGCAGTACTTC
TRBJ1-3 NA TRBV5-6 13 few CASSLGGENTIYF TGTGCCAGCAGCTTGGGGGGCGAAAACACCATATATTTT
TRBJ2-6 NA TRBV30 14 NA CAWEGGSGANVLTF TGTGCCTGGGAAGGAGGCTCTGGGGCCAACGTCCTGACTTTC
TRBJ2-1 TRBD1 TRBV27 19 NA CASSLRWTGDLSSYNEQFF TGTGCCAGCAGTTTGAGGTGGACAGGGGACCTGAGCTCCTACAATGAGCAGTTCTTC
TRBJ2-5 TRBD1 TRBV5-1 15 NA CASSLTGEGQETQYF TGCGCCAGCAGCTTGACAGGGGAAGGCCAAGAGACCCAGTACTTC
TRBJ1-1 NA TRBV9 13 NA CASSVESRSEAFF TGTGCCAGCAGCGTAGAATCTCGGTCTGAAGCTTTCTTT
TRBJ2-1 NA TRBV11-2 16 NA CASSLRVGAVGNEQFF TGTGCCAGCAGCCTACGTGTGGGGGCGGTAGGAAATGAGCAGTTCTTC
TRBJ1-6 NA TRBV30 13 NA CAWTAQFNSPLHF TGTGCCTGGACCGCACAGTTTAATTCACCCCTCCACTTT
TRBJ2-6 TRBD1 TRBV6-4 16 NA CASSDRTGSGANVLTF TGTGCCAGCAGTGACCGGACAGGGTCTGGGGCCAACGTCCTGACTTTC
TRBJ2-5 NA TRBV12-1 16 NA CASSMRGQGNGETQYF TGTGCCAGCAGCATGCGGGGACAGGGAAATGGAGAGACCCAGTACTTC
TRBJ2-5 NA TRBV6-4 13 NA CASSEEGGETQYF TGTGCCAGCAGTGAGGAGGGGGGGGAGACCCAGTACTTC
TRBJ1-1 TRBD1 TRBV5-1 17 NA CASRPGTVVEYDTEAFF TGCGCCAGCAGACCCGGGACAGTCGTCGAATATGACACTGAAGCTTTCTTT
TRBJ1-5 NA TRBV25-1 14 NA CASSEWTDNQPQHF TGTGCCAGCAGTGAATGGACAGACAATCAGCCCCAGCATTTT
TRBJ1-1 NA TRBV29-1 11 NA CSVAMNTEAFF TGCAGCGTTGCCATGAACACTGAAGCTTTCTTT
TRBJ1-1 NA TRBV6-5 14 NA CASSYVSWNTEAFF TGTGCCAGCAGTTACGTATCCTGGAACACTGAAGCTTTCTTT
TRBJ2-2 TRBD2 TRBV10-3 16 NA CAISGSSGARTGELFF TGTGCCATCAGTGGGTCTAGCGGGGCTAGAACCGGGGAGCTGTTTTTT
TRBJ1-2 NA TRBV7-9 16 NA CASTLGAGDPSYGYTF TGTGCCAGCACCTTGGGAGCAGGGGACCCTAGCTATGGCTACACCTTC
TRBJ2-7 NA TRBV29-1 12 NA CSAEDGAYEQYF TGCAGCGCCGAGGACGGGGCCTACGAGCAGTACTTC
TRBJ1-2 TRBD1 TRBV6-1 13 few CASRTTGGRGYTF TGTGCCAGCAGGACTACAGGGGGAAGAGGCTACACCTTC
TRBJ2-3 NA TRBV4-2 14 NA CASSQDLRADTQYF TGTGCCAGCAGCCAAGATCTACGGGCAGATACGCAGTATTTT
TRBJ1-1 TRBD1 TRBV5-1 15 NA CASKTTGGSGTEAFF TGCGCCAGCAAAACGACAGGGGGCTCGGGCACTGAAGCTTTCTTT
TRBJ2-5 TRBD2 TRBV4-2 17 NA CASSQAWLAGGQETQYF TGTGCCAGCAGCCAAGCGTGGCTAGCGGGGGGGCAAGAGACCCAGTACTTC
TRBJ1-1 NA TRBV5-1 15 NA CASSLDAVMNTEAFF TGCGCCAGCAGCTTGGATGCGGTCATGAACACTGAAGCTTTCTTT
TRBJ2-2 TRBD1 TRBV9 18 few CASSPRDRGSHYTGELFF TGTGCCAGCAGCCCCCGGGACAGGGGAAGTCATTACACCGGGGAGCTGTTTTTT